Below, 27 T cell receptor beta chains from the same sample are listed, as sequenced in a study of shared clonotypes between healthy human individuals. Measured with immunoSEQ multiplex PCR; TCRdb has only the in-frame clones, and not every one. The sample has about 690,000 clones; about nine tenths are singletons. The specimen was memory CD8+ T cells from PBMCs. Subset reported: CD45RO+ cells pooled with CCR7-negative TemRA cells. The receptor set was obtained from a man between 18 and 29 years old in good health. Some clones in this sample may be carry-over from other donors' samples.

The rearrangement links TRBV27 to TRBJ1-5, with TRBD1 as a possible D gene (5 bases). Germline CDR1 and CDR2: MNHEY and SMNVEV (reference sequence). The V and J ends lost 4 bases and 1 base respectively, with 8 bases between them. CDR3 length: 14 residues. CDR3 protein: CASSWQGSNQPQHF. DNA for the CDR3: TGTGCCAGCAGTTGGCAGGGCAGCAATCAGCCCCAGCATTTT.

In DNA form, the CDR3 reads TGTGCCAGCAGCTGGCCCGAGGTGAACACTGAAGCTTTCTTT. Its translation: CASSWPEVNTEAFF. The chain recombines TRBV5-4 with TRBJ1-1; no reliable D call. This CDR3 comprises 14 residues. The germline V gene encodes CDR1 SGHNT and CDR2 YYREEE (reference sequence). Trimming stripped 3 bases from V and 0 bases from J, with 9 bases between.

V and J are TRBV27 and TRBJ2-7; TRBD1 matches at 7 bases. Germline V gene sequence: CDR1 MNHEY, CDR2 SMNVEV (reference sequence). The V and J ends lost 4 bases and 2 bases, in that order; junction bases with no gene match: 8. The CDR3 extends over 15 amino acids. CDR3 in amino acids: CASSSRDSLTYEQYF. CDR3 nucleotide sequence: TGTGCCAGCAGTTCCCGGGACAGCCTTACCTACGAGCAGTACTTC.

The chain is built from TRBV7-9 and TRBJ2-7; D ambiguous. The CDR3 consists of 12 residues. Germline loops: CDR1 SEHNR, CDR2 FQNEAQ (reference sequence). Between the trimmed V and J ends, which lost 0 bases and 3 bases, there was a span of 3 bases. The CDR3 nucleotides are TGTGCCAGCAGCTTAGCCCACTACGAGCAGTACTTC. Amino acid sequence: CASSLAHYEQYF. Supplemented by reference TRBV7-9 and TRBJ2-7, the full variable domain reads DTGVSQNPRHKITKRGQNVTFRCDPISEHNRLYWYRQTLGQGPEFLTYFQNEAQLEKSRLLSDRFSAERPKGSFSTLEIQRTEQGDSAMYLCASSLAHYEQYFGPGTRLTVT.

This sequence joins TRBV6-5 and TRBJ1-2, with D perhaps TRBD1 (6 bases). Germline V gene data show CDR1 as MNHEY and CDR2 as SVGAGI. This CDR3 comprises 15 residues. With 1 base removed from V and 6 bases from J, the gap between germline ends came to 15 bases. DNA of the CDR3: TGTGCCAGCAGTTACTTTCGGGGGGGGCTGAATGGCTACACCTTC. This codes for CASSYFRGGLNGYTF.

The rearrangement links TRBV2 to TRBJ2-3, with a tentative D call TRBD2 (6 bases). Trimming pared 7 bases from V and 1 base from J, leaving 12 bases between. The CDR3 spans 14 residues. Germline V gives CDR1 SNHLY, CDR2 FYNNEI. CDR3 residues: CASIKASGTDTQYF. The CDR3 DNA is TGTGCCAGCATAAAGGCTAGCGGCACAGATACGCAGTATTTT.

V is TRBV11-2 and J is TRBJ2-1; 9 nucleotides match TRBD2. CDR1 is SGHAT, CDR2 FQNNGV, per germline. V dropped 5 bases and J dropped 8; count of bases not matched to a gene: 13. This CDR3 has 16 amino acids. CDR3 DNA: TGTGCCAGCAGCCCCGCCGTGATAGCGGGAGTCGATGAGCAGTTCTTC. This sequence encodes CASSPAVIAGVDEQFF.

The chain recombines TRBV7-9 with TRBJ1-2; no definite D call. Germline CDR1 SEHNR, CDR2 FQNEAQ (reference sequence). Trimming shortened V by 0 bases and J by 6 bases, and 11 bases separated the two germline ends. The CDR3 has 14 amino acids. The CDR3 region is CASSLAEPHDGYTF. CDR3 DNA: TGTGCCAGCAGCTTAGCGGAGCCCCACGATGGCTACACCTTC.

This clone was recorded once. The V call is TRBV21-1, the J call TRBJ1-1. TRBV21-1 is a documented pseudogene. The CDR3 totals 14 residues. The CDR3 region has the DNA TGTGCCAGCCCCATCCCAGCGTGCCAGGATGAAGCTTTCTTT. As protein: CASPIPACQDEAFF.

V is TRBV2 and J is TRBJ2-5, with D perhaps matching TRBD1 (9 bases). V lost 1 base and J lost 13, with 31 bases in between. The CDR3 extends over 18 amino acids. Germline-derived CDR1 and CDR2 are SNHLY and FYNNEI. In DNA form, the CDR3 reads TGTGCCAGCAGTGAAGTTGTTAGGGACAGGGTAGCGGGAACGGTTCGGTACTTC. Residues: CASSEVVRDRVAGTVRYF.

The chain employs TRBV2 and TRBJ2-7, with TRBD2 matching over 12 bases. Germline values: CDR1 SNHLY, CDR2 FYNNEI. V was clipped by 3 bases and J by 2 bases; unmatched bases: 5. The CDR3 is 16 residues long. The CDR3 reads CASSDLLAGGPYEQYF. DNA of the CDR3: TGTGCCAGCAGTGACTTGCTAGCGGGAGGGCCCTACGAGCAGTACTTC.

This chain uses TRBV6-5 with TRBJ2-7; D unresolved. Trimming stripped 5 bases from V and 7 bases from J, with 9 bases between. The CDR3 is made up of 11 amino acids. CDR1 and CDR2 from the germline V gene are MNHEY and SVGAGI. In DNA form, the CDR3 reads TGTGCCAGCAGTGACCCCCGGGAGCAGTACTTC. Its translation: CASSDPREQYF.

This clone appeared a few times. V gene TRBV30 combines with J gene TRBJ1-2; D is unclear. Germline CDR1 is GTSNPN and CDR2 is SVGIG (reference sequence). With 5 bases removed from V and 11 bases from J, the gap between germline ends came to 6 bases. The CDR3 extends over 8 amino acids. The CDR3 DNA sequence: TGTGCCTGGGGCCCTTACACCTTC. This codes for CAWGPYTF.

The V call is TRBV7-9, the J call TRBJ2-1, with 7 bases lining up with TRBD2. In germline, CDR1 is SEHNR, CDR2 FQNEAQ (reference sequence). Trimming removed 5 bases from V and 6 bases from J; junction bases left unmatched: 10. The CDR3 length is 15 residues. CDR3 region: CASSPLAERFNEQFF. DNA of the CDR3: TGTGCCAGCAGCCCCCTAGCGGAGAGGTTCAATGAGCAGTTCTTC.

The chain couples TRBV11-2 to TRBJ2-6, with D hard to call. This CDR3 contains 14 residues. CDR1 and CDR2 (germline): SGHAT, FQNNGV. With 5 bases removed from V and 4 bases from J, the gap between germline ends came to 9 bases. In DNA form, the CDR3 reads TGTGCCAGCAGCCGTCGCGCGGGGGCCAACGTCCTGACTTTC. The encoded protein is CASSRRAGANVLTF.

This rearrangement joins TRBV29-1 to TRBJ2-2, with TRBD2 matching over 9 bases. Germline V gene data show CDR1 as SQVTM and CDR2 as ANQGSEA. V gave up 4 bases and J gave up 4 bases; unmatched junction bases: 13. The CDR3 length is 17 residues. The CDR3 nucleotides read TGCAGCGTTGTGGGGCGGGAGGGCCCTCGGGGCACCGGGGAGCTGTTTTTT. Translating gives CSVVGREGPRGTGELFF.

The chain couples TRBV9 to TRBJ2-5; tentative D call: TRBD2 (5 bases). CDR3 length equals 14 residues. V lost 6 bases and J 4 bases, leaving 16 bases between the germline ends. The germline gives CDR1 SGDLS, CDR2 YYNGEE. The CDR3 DNA is TGTGCCAGCAACCAGATCGGGGTTGGAGAGACCCAGTACTTC. Amino acid sequence: CASNQIGVGETQYF.

The chain employs TRBV7-3 and TRBJ2-1; 7 nucleotides agree with TRBD2. V gave up 7 bases and J gave up 13 bases; unmatched junction bases: 7. This CDR3 has 11 amino acids. From germline, CDR1 is SGHTA and CDR2 FQGTGA. The CDR3 here is CASTAGTEQFF. The CDR3 DNA is TGTGCCAGCACAGCGGGAACAGAACAGTTCTTC.

V is TRBV30 and J is TRBJ2-1, with 11 bases aligning to TRBD2. This CDR3 is 19 amino acids long. Looked up from germline, CDR1 is GTSNPN and CDR2 is SVGIG (reference sequence). Germline trimming cut 0 bases from V and 4 bases from J; bases unmatched to any gene: 14. The CDR3 DNA follows: TGTGCCTGGAGTGTAGACTTCGGGCTAGCGGGAGGCCCGTACAATGAGCAGTTCTTC. Translating it yields CAWSVDFGLAGGPYNEQFF. The full variable domain, in which reference TRBV30 and TRBJ2-1 provide the parts outside the CDR3, is SQTIHQWPATLVQPVGSPLSLECTVEGTSNPNLYWYRQAAGRGLQLLFYSVGIGQISSEVPQNLSASRPQDRQFILSSKKLLLSDSGFYLCAWSVDFGLAGGPYNEQFFGPGTRLTVL.

This clone was detected once. This sequence joins TRBV27 and TRBJ2-7; D is perhaps TRBD2 (6 bases). This CDR3 contains 15 residues. Trimming left V 6 bases short and J 3 bases short, with 18 bases between. Germline lookup yields CDR1 MNHEY and CDR2 SMNVEV (reference sequence). In DNA, the CDR3 is TGTGCCAGCAGATACCGGACTGGCGGGGTCTACGAGCAGTACTTC. Protein product: CASRYRTGGVYEQYF.

The V and J genes are TRBV9 and TRBJ2-1; no reliable D call. V was shortened by 3 bases and J by 6 bases, with 16 bases between the two germline ends. The length of the CDR3 is 15 residues. CDR1 and CDR2 from the germline V gene are SGDLS and YYNGEE. The CDR3 spells CASSARLGKGNEQFF. The CDR3 nucleotides are TGTGCCAGCAGCGCCCGCCTGGGGAAGGGCAATGAGCAGTTCTTC.

The rearrangement joins TRBV2 to TRBJ2-7, with D maybe TRBD2 (5 bases). Germline values: CDR1 SNHLY, CDR2 FYNNEI. The CDR3 contains 14 residues. Between the trimmed V and J ends, which lost 4 bases and 2 bases, there was a span of 12 bases. In DNA, the CDR3 is TGTGCCAGCAGTGGCCTAGCCGATACCTACGAGCAGTACTTC. It codes for CASSGLADTYEQYF.

V gene TRBV10-2 combines with J gene TRBJ1-1; D call uncertain. V lost 8 bases and J lost 1, with 5 bases in between. Germline values: CDR1 WSHSY, CDR2 SAAADI. The CDR3 extends over 11 amino acids. CDR3 loop: CASSQNTEAFF. The CDR3 bases are TGCGCCAGCTCTCAGAACACTGAAGCTTTCTTT.

The V gene is TRBV30, the J gene TRBJ2-2, with D possibly TRBD2 on 5 matching bases. Trimming shortened V by 0 bases and J by 5 bases, and 10 bases separated the two germline ends. Germline lookup yields CDR1 GTSNPN and CDR2 SVGIG (reference sequence). The CDR3 length is 14 residues. The CDR3 coding sequence is TGTGCCTGGAGTGTACTAGTTCGGACCGGGGAGCTGTTTTTT. Its protein product is CAWSVLVRTGELFF.

This clone was counted a single time. The identical CDR3 is also encoded by other nucleotide sequences in the sample. The chain has TRBV27 and TRBJ2-1; 7 bases line up with TRBD1. CDR3 size: 13 residues. Germline V lookup: CDR1 MNHEY, CDR2 SMNVEV (reference sequence). Losses at the gene ends were 3 bases for V and 4 bases for J; bases not matched to a gene: 0. The CDR3 here is CASSLDRYNEQFF. DNA for the CDR3: TGTGCCAGCAGTTTGGACAGGTACAATGAGCAGTTCTTC.

V usage is TRBV27 and J usage is TRBJ2-7, with a possible D match to TRBD1 (6 bases). The CDR3 is 15 amino acids. V was clipped by 3 bases and J by 3 bases, with 15 bases between them. CDR1 and CDR2 (germline): MNHEY, SMNVEV (reference sequence). The chain's CDR3 is CASSFQGRSYYEQYF. CDR3 nucleotide sequence: TGTGCCAGCAGTTTCCAGGGGCGTTCGTACTACGAGCAGTACTTC.

This chain connects TRBV27 to TRBJ2-6; D tentatively fits TRBD1 or TRBD2 (6 bases each). Trimming pared 0 bases from V and 4 bases from J, leaving 10 bases between. CDR3 length: 16 residues. Germline V gene data show CDR1 as MNHEY and CDR2 as SMNVEV (reference sequence). The DNA for the CDR3 is TGTGCCAGCAGTTTATCGCCGGGGGCCGGGGCCAACGTCCTGACTTTC. It yields the protein CASSLSPGAGANVLTF.